These T cell receptor beta chains were read from a single sample in a study of blood T cell repertoires in COVID-19. The table came from immunoSEQ multiplex PCR; TCRdb's copy has only in-frame clones and leaves some out. The sample holds hundreds of thousands of clones, about 85% seen once. Sample: peripheral blood. The receptor set was obtained from a woman younger than 35 with acute or convalescent COVID-19. CDR3s leave out the opening cysteine and the closing phenylalanine or tryptophan.

V	J	CDR3
TRBV7-3	TRBJ2-6	ASSQVHSGANVLT
TRBV28	TRBJ1-2	ASSFSDREYGYT
TRBV21-1	TRBJ2-2	ASTLDRALNTGELF
TRBV28	TRBJ2-7	ASSFDRYSYEQY
TRBV7-9	TRBJ1-4	ASSSRQGQGERTFGKLF
TRBV27	TRBJ2-7	ASSARGTDSYEQY
TRBV9	TRBJ2-1	ASSPTSGGSSSYNEQF
TRBV20-1	TRBJ1-1	SAVQSTEAF
TRBV27	TRBJ1-2	ASSSRTANYGYT
TRBV14	TRBJ1-1	ASSQIGLSPLAF
TRBV30	TRBJ1-5	AWSVRGGPTDNQPQH
TRBV19	TRBJ1-1	ASSIGDKRERGAF
TRBV6-5	TRBJ1-2	ASTQGNYGYT
TRBV10-1	TRBJ2-1	ASSSRVFSSYNEQF
TRBV28	TRBJ1-2	ASRTGFGGYT
TRBV7-9	TRBJ1-5	ASSPPGGGPYSNQPQH
TRBV5-1	TRBJ1-2	ASPNTPGQPNYGYT
TRBV15	TRBJ2-7	ATSSMGSGQFYEQY
TRBV28	TRBJ2-7	ASSIMDPWSGKSEQY
TRBV14	TRBJ1-3	ASSQDRLGGTGNTIY
TRBV7-2	TRBJ1-2	ASSFGSGTGGGYT
TRBV6-5	TRBJ2-3	ASSYYGGEGDTQY
TRBV15	TRBJ2-5	ATTRGLVGETQY
TRBV5-6	TRBJ2-2	ASSWDRGTGELF
TRBV11-2	TRBJ2-7	ASSHWDRYYEQY
TRBV10-3	TRBJ2-7	AISGLNEYEQY
TRBV24-1	TRBJ2-1	ATSDLETGLYEQF
TRBV10-3	TRBJ2-3	AISGGTGTDTQY
TRBV9	TRBJ2-7	ASSVGGVAYEQY
TRBV7-2	TRBJ1-2	ASSSLGQGYVGYT
TRBV7-2	TRBJ1-4	ASSLGGQGSEKLF
TRBV9	TRBJ1-1	ASSPDATNRAF
TRBV9	TRBJ1-1	ASSAGQGATEAF
TRBV15	TRBJ1-4	ATSRDLAFNEKLF
TRBV30	TRBJ1-6	AWSPGFDSPLH
TRBV28	TRBJ2-7	ASKGTSGSASSYEQY
TRBV10-1	TRBJ1-5	ASSPTQGQPQH
TRBV28	TRBJ2-1	ASSKTDNEQF
TRBV2	TRBJ1-6	ASSRDRGNSPLH
TRBV19	TRBJ2-4	ASSIGRGGIQY
TRBV10-3	TRBJ2-1	AISDSSGRALLEQF
TRBV28	TRBJ1-2	ASKKGEGYGYT
TRBV24-1	TRBJ2-1	ATSESGRYNEQF
TRBV4-1	TRBJ2-3	ASSHSDRDFASTDTQY
TRBV24-1	TRBJ2-1	ATSGAGGIGEQF
TRBV5-4	TRBJ2-6	ASSLPGVNSGANVLT
TRBV11-2	TRBJ1-5	ASSLLAGFGNQPQH
TRBV5-8	TRBJ1-1	ASSLWRGTTEAF
TRBV5-8	TRBJ1-5	ASSLVTVLHQPQH
TRBV28	TRBJ2-7	ASNGATLYEQY
TRBV18	TRBJ2-3	ASSPRRVTQY